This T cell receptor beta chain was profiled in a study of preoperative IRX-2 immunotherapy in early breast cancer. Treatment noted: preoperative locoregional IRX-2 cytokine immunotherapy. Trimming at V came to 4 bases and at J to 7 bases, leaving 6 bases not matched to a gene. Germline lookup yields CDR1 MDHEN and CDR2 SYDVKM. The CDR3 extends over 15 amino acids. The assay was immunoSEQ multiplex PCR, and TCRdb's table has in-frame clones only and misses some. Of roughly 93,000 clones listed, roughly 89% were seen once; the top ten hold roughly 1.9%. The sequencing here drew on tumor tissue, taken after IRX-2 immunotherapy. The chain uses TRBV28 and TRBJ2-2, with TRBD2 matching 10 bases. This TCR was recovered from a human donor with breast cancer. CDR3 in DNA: TGTGCCAGCAGTTCGAGCGGGAGGGGACACGGGGAGCTGTTTTTT. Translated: CASSSSGRGHGELFF.